The 20 T cell receptor beta chains below were found in one sample sequenced in a study of shared clonotypes between healthy human individuals. This table comes from immunoSEQ multiplex PCR, and its TCRdb copy is limited to in-frame clones, with some not included. The sample consists of hundreds of thousands of clones, around three quarters of them appearing once. The source material was memory CD4+ T cells sorted from blood. Sample subset: CD45RA-negative fraction. These receptors originate from a woman younger than 45 in good health.

This chain links TRBV6-6 with TRBJ1-3, with a tentative D call TRBD1 (5 bases). Germline CDR1 reads MNHNY; CDR2 reads SVGAGI (reference sequence). The CDR3 runs to 15 residues. V shed 5 bases and J shed 1 base, with 12 bases lying between them. CDR3 protein: CASSTPGSSGNTIYF. For the CDR3, the DNA is TGTGCCAGCAGTACGCCAGGGAGTTCTGGAAACACCATATATTTT.

The chain's CDR3 is CASSGVPNEQFF. In DNA form, the CDR3 reads TGTGCCAGCAGCGGGGTACCCAATGAGCAGTTCTTC. V gene TRBV5-6 combines with J gene TRBJ2-1; D unclear. V was pared by 4 bases and J by 6 bases, with 8 bases between. CDR3 length: 12 amino acids. In germline, CDR1 is SGHDT, CDR2 YYEEEE.

The chain uses TRBV10-3 and TRBJ2-7; 7 bases align to TRBD1. Germline V gene data show CDR1 as ENHRY and CDR2 as SYGVKD. The CDR3 has 16 residues. Unmatched junction bases numbered 12, after V lost 5 bases and J lost 2 bases. The CDR3 sequence: CAISTSTGLLTYEQYF. In nucleotides, the CDR3 is TGTGCCATCAGTACTTCGACAGGGCTTTTAACCTACGAGCAGTACTTC.

This clone was counted only a few times. The rearrangement links TRBV27 to TRBJ2-7, with 8 positions matching TRBD1. From germline, CDR1 is MNHEY and CDR2 SMNVEV (reference sequence). J was trimmed by 6 bases and V by 10 bases; bases with no gene match: 14. This CDR3 comprises 14 residues. The CDR3 DNA follows: TGTGCCACCAGGGCCCTGGACAGGGTGTCCGAGCAGTACTTC. Its translation: CATRALDRVSEQYF.

The chain recombines TRBV7-3 with TRBJ2-5, with 8 bases aligning to TRBD1. The germline V gene has CDR1 SGHTA and CDR2 FQGTGA. The CDR3 loop spans 15 amino acids. The V and J ends lost 7 bases and 5 bases, in that order; junction bases with no gene match: 12. DNA for the CDR3: TGTGCCAGCACGAAGGGACAGGCGAAAGGGGAGACCCAGTACTTC. Its protein product is CASTKGQAKGETQYF. Filled out from reference TRBV7-3 and TRBJ2-5, the complete variable domain reads GAGVSQTPSNKVTEKGKYVELRCDPISGHTALYWYRQSLGQGPEFLIYFQGTGAADDSGLPNDRFFAVRPEGSVSTLKIQRTERGDSAVYLCASTKGQAKGETQYFGPGTRLLVL.

The genes are TRBV28 and TRBJ1-2; D is perhaps TRBD1 (5 bases). Germline CDR1 reads MDHEN; CDR2 reads SYDVKM. This CDR3 is 14 amino acids long. V was pared by 6 bases and J by 0 bases, with 11 bases between. For the CDR3, the DNA is TGTGCCAGCAGGAAGACAGATTCTAACTATGGCTACACCTTC. This encodes CASRKTDSNYGYTF.

This clone was counted between two and nine times. The gene calls are TRBV6-1 and TRBJ1-2; 11 nucleotides line up with TRBD1. V shed 7 bases and J 5 bases; nucleotides not matched to a gene: 6. Germline assignment: CDR1 MNHNS and CDR2 SASEGT. The CDR3 runs 14 residues. CDR3 region: CASTADRGLYGYTF. The CDR3 DNA reads TGTGCCAGCACTGCGGACAGGGGGCTTTATGGCTACACCTTC.

V usage is TRBV5-1 and J usage is TRBJ2-3; 8 bases map to TRBD1. Looked up from germline, CDR1 is SGHRS and CDR2 is YFSETQ. Germline trimming cut 6 bases from V and 5 bases from J; bases unmatched to any gene: 11. The CDR3 is 15 residues long. The CDR3 DNA reads as TGCGCCAGCAACCGGGGACAGGTCCTTGGAGATACGCAGTATTTT. Protein: CASNRGQVLGDTQYF.

V is TRBV11-1 and J is TRBJ1-2; D is undetermined. Germline V gene sequence: CDR1 SGHAT, CDR2 FQDESV (reference sequence). Trimming cost V 1 base and J 12 bases, with 27 bases left between them. CDR3 length: 17 amino acids. The CDR3, as DNA: TGTGCCAGCAGCTTAGACCGAGGCGGTGGTCGTATTGGGATTCACACCTTC. Amino acid sequence: CASSLDRGGGRIGIHTF.

The rearrangement uses TRBV5-1 and TRBJ2-6; TRBD2 agrees at 8 bases. Losses at the gene ends were 2 bases for V and 2 bases for J; bases not matched to a gene: 3. The germline V gene encodes CDR1 SGHRS and CDR2 YFSETQ. This CDR3 spans 16 amino acids. The CDR3 DNA is TGCGCCAGCAGCTTAAGCGGGAGTGCTGGGGCCAACGTCCTGACTTTC. Amino acid sequence: CASSLSGSAGANVLTF.

V and J are TRBV6-1 and TRBJ2-3; no definite D call. The V and J ends lost 2 bases and 5 bases respectively, with 5 bases between them. Germline V lookup: CDR1 MNHNS, CDR2 SASEGT. There are 12 residues in the CDR3. Here the CDR3 DNA reads TGTGCCAGCAGTGAACTCGGAGATACGCAGTATTTT. Its translation: CASSELGDTQYF.

CDR3 in amino acids: CAISGPGGTEAFF. The CDR3 DNA reads as TGTGCCATCAGTGGTCCCGGGGGCACTGAAGCTTTCTTT. The V call is TRBV10-3, the J call TRBJ1-1; D is possibly TRBD1 (5 bases). This CDR3 has 13 residues. Germline V gene lookup returns CDR1 ENHRY and CDR2 SYGVKD. V dropped 4 bases and J dropped 4 bases, with 10 bases sitting between them.

This chain links TRBV28 with TRBJ2-7; D is unclear. CDR1 and CDR2 (germline): MDHEN, SYDVKM. The length of the CDR3 is 14 residues. V lost 4 bases and J lost 7, with 17 bases in between. The CDR3 bases are TGTGCCAGCAGTTCCCTCCCTGGCAGGCTTGAGCAGTACTTC. As protein: CASSSLPGRLEQYF.

The chain couples TRBV7-6 to TRBJ2-7, with a possible D match to TRBD1 (6 bases). The CDR3 totals 14 residues. V shed 8 bases and J shed 1 base, with 15 bases lying between them. Germline-derived CDR1 and CDR2 are SGHVS and FNYEAQ. The CDR3 nucleotides are TGTGCCAGCGCCGGCAACAGGGTGTCCTACGAGCAGTACTTC. As protein: CASAGNRVSYEQYF.

This clone was counted a few times. Other DNA sequences within the sample encode an identical CDR3. CDR3 bases: TGTGCCAGCAGTCACCAGCGGGACTCCTACGAGCAGTACTTC. Translation gives CASSHQRDSYEQYF. The chain is built from TRBV11-1 and TRBJ2-7; 7 bases fit TRBD2. The CDR3 contains 14 residues. V dropped 6 bases and J dropped 0; count of bases not matched to a gene: 5. Germline V gene sequence: CDR1 SGHAT, CDR2 FQDESV (reference sequence).

The V and J genes are TRBV19 and TRBJ1-5; D is undetermined. The V and J ends lost 1 base and 0 bases respectively, with 4 bases between them. The CDR3 runs 14 residues. Germline values: CDR1 LNHDA, CDR2 SQIVND (reference sequence). CDR3 sequence (DNA): TGTGCCAGTAGTATAGGACTTAGCAATCAGCCCCAGCATTTT. Protein: CASSIGLSNQPQHF. The complete variable domain, with remaining parts taken from reference TRBV19 and TRBJ1-5, reads DGGITQSPKYLFRKEGQNVTLSCEQNLNHDAMYWYRQDPGQGLRLIYYSQIVNDFQKGDIAEGYSVSREKKESFPLTVTSAQKNPTAFYLCASSIGLSNQPQHFGDGTRLSIL.

Worth noting for this clone: Other DNA sequences in the same sample also yield this CDR3. The gene calls are TRBV9 and TRBJ2-2; tentatively, D is TRBD1 (5 bases). Per the germline V gene, CDR1 is SGDLS and CDR2 is YYNGEE. The germline V and J ends were trimmed by 1 base and 0 bases, with 7 bases remaining between them. This CDR3 comprises 15 residues. In DNA, the CDR3 is TGTGCCAGCAGCGTACAGGGTTCGAACACCGGGGAGCTGTTTTTT. It yields the protein CASSVQGSNTGELFF. The whole variable domain, filled in from reference TRBV9 and TRBJ2-2, reads DSGVTQTPKHLITATGQRVTLRCSPRSGDLSVYWYQQSLDQGLQFLIQYYNGEERAKGNILERFSAQQFPDLHSELNLSSLELGDSALYFCASSVQGSNTGELFFGEGSRLTVL.

The V gene is TRBV27, the J gene TRBJ2-7, with a weak D call TRBD1 (6 bases). Trimming stripped 0 bases from V and 5 bases from J, with 14 bases between. Germline-derived CDR1 and CDR2 are MNHEY and SMNVEV (reference sequence). The CDR3 covers 15 residues. Here the CDR3 reads CASSLSTGGLDEQYF. The CDR3 nucleotides are TGTGCCAGCAGTTTATCGACTGGGGGCCTAGACGAGCAGTACTTC.

The gene calls are TRBV7-2 and TRBJ1-1; D unresolved. CDR3 size: 13 residues. CDR1 is SGHTA and CDR2 is FQGNSA in the germline V gene. Trimming removed 5 bases at V and 8 bases at J, with 15 bases between. In DNA form, the CDR3 reads TGTGCCAGCAGCCCGTATGGGCCGGGGGAAGCTTTCTTT. Its protein product is CASSPYGPGEAFF.

The chain combines TRBV6-1 with TRBJ1-1; possibly TRBD1 for D (5 bases). CDR1 is MNHNS and CDR2 is SASEGT in the germline V gene. This CDR3 has 15 residues. V lost 1 base and J lost 2, with 11 bases in between. The CDR3 here is CASSEDYRPNTEAFF. The DNA of the CDR3 is TGTGCCAGCAGTGAAGATTACAGGCCCAACACTGAAGCTTTCTTT.